These 18 T cell receptor beta chains originate from one sample sequenced in a study of beta chain features in type 1 diabetes. Broader study findings: Moderate but significant shortening of TCRB CDR3s was recorded in all four CD4+ subsets from Type 1 diabetes patients.

Their antigens are not known. Sequenced material consisted of expressed TCRB transcripts (all of the isolated RNA was reverse transcribed). TCRdb keeps only in-frame clones here, not all; method: immunoSEQ multiplex PCR. This table has fewer than 350,000 clones, approximately 16% appearing once. The sequenced material came from naive CD4+ T cells from blood. These receptors were collected from a young man with type 1 diabetes.

The sample holds a few counts of this clone. This chain links TRBV5-5 with TRBJ2-3, with 9 positions matching TRBD2. Germline assignment: CDR1 SGHKS and CDR2 YYEKEE (reference sequence). This CDR3 has 16 amino acids. The J segment lost 2 bases and the V segment lost 7 bases, leaving 11 bases of the junction unmatched. CDR3 DNA sequence: TGTGCCAGCCTTCTAGCGGGATCCAGGCCCACAGATACGCAGTATTTT. Encoded protein: CASLLAGSRPTDTQYF.

Concerning this clone itself: At the DNA level, this CDR3 is encoded by other sequences in the same sample as well. This chain links TRBV7-9 with TRBJ1-2, with D perhaps matching TRBD1 (6 bases). CDR1 SEHNR and CDR2 FQNEAQ come from the germline V gene (reference sequence). Trimming took 4 bases from V and 3 from J, leaving 6 bases between them. CDR3 length: 12 residues. CDR3 coding DNA: TGTGCCAGCAGCTCAGGGGACTATGGCTACACCTTC. Its translation is CASSSGDYGYTF.

This clone was seen a few times. This chain links TRBV7-9 with TRBJ1-1, with 7 bases aligning to TRBD1. Per germline, CDR1 SEHNR and CDR2 FQNEAQ (reference sequence). The CDR3 is 13 residues long. Unmatched junction bases numbered 5, after V lost 5 bases and J lost 5 bases. The CDR3 nucleotides are TGTGCCAGCAGCGCGGAGACAGGGACTGAAGCTTTCTTT. Amino acid sequence: CASSAETGTEAFF.

This chain connects TRBV2 to TRBJ2-7, with a possible D match to TRBD1 (6 bases). CDR3 size: 12 residues. Trimming took 6 bases from V and 3 from J, leaving 9 bases between them. Germline loops: CDR1 SNHLY, CDR2 FYNNEI. CDR3 in amino acids: CASRRDNYEQYF. The CDR3 nucleotides read TGTGCCAGCAGGAGGGACAACTACGAGCAGTACTTC.

The rearrangement uses TRBV2 and TRBJ2-7, with 8 nucleotides matching TRBD1. The CDR3 loop spans 12 amino acids. The trim removed 10 bases at V and 2 bases at J, leaving 4 bases unmatched. Looked up from germline, CDR1 is SNHLY and CDR2 is FYNNEI. The CDR3 loop is CAMRTGTYEQYF. CDR3 nucleotide sequence: TGTGCCATGCGGACAGGGACCTACGAGCAGTACTTC.

The genes are TRBV30 and TRBJ1-6, with 7 positions matching TRBD1. Trimming removed 0 bases from V and 1 base from J; junction bases left unmatched: 6. The CDR3 spans 17 residues. The V gene's germline CDR1 is GTSNPN and CDR2 SVGIG (reference sequence). The CDR3 reads CAWSVRNRGSYNSPLHF. The CDR3 region has the DNA TGTGCCTGGAGTGTACGAAACAGGGGTTCCTATAATTCACCCCTCCACTTT.

This clone was counted between two and nine times. This chain joins TRBV6-1 and TRBJ1-3, with D possibly being TRBD1 (5 bases). The length of the CDR3 is 15 residues. V lost 6 bases to trimming and J lost 0 bases, with 12 bases between them. Germline-derived CDR1 and CDR2 are MNHNS and SASEGT. The CDR3 sequence is CASRQDHFSGNTIYF. The CDR3 DNA sequence: TGTGCCAGCAGACAGGATCATTTCTCTGGAAACACCATATATTTT.

This clone was found a few times. The chain carries TRBV2 and TRBJ2-2; TRBD2 aligns across 12 bases. V lost 7 bases to trimming and J lost 5 bases; unmatched junction nucleotides: 2. Germline V lookup: CDR1 SNHLY, CDR2 FYNNEI. This CDR3 comprises 14 residues. Here the CDR3 reads CASKGTSGTGELFF. The CDR3 DNA sequence: TGTGCCAGCAAGGGGACTAGCGGGACCGGGGAGCTGTTTTTT. Full variable domain (rest looked up from reference TRBV2 and TRBJ2-2): EPEVTQTPSHQVTQMGQEVILRCVPISNHLYFYWYRQILGQKVEFLVSFYNNEISEKSEIFDDQFSVERPDGSNFTLKIRSTKLEDSAMYFCASKGTSGTGELFFGEGSRLTVL.

The chain carries TRBV6-1 and TRBJ2-1, with 7 bases identical to TRBD2. CDR1 is MNHNS, CDR2 SASEGT, per germline. The CDR3 covers 12 residues. With 10 bases clipped from V and 10 bases from J, the junction kept 10 bases outside the gene matches. CDR3 sequence: CATGGGQTEQFF. The CDR3 coding sequence is TGTGCCACCGGGGGAGGGCAGACCGAGCAGTTCTTC.

This clone showed up just a few times. The sample carries other DNA sequences with the same CDR3. V is TRBV5-1 and J is TRBJ2-7, with D hard to call. The CDR3 length is 12 residues. V lost 4 bases to trimming and J lost 4 bases, with 9 bases between them. In germline, CDR1 is SGHRS, CDR2 YFSETQ. The CDR3 bases are TGCGCCAGCAGCCTAGACCGGTACGAGCAGTACTTC. Its protein is CASSLDRYEQYF. Supplemented by reference TRBV5-1 and TRBJ2-7, the full variable domain reads KAGVTQTPRYLIKTRGQQVTLSCSPISGHRSVSWYQQTPGQGLQFLFEYFSETQRNKGNFPGRFSGRQFSNSRSEMNVSTLELGDSALYLCASSLDRYEQYFGPGTRLTVT.

To note about this clone: A junction end diverges from the germline sequence, so it may reflect a read error. The chain is built from TRBV5-4 and TRBJ2-1; no firm D call. Germline lookup yields CDR1 SGHNT and CDR2 YYREEE (reference sequence). This CDR3 has 15 residues. Here the CDR3 DNA reads TGCGCCAGCAGCCAAACGACATCACCGTACAATGAGCAGTTCTTC. The encoded protein is CASSQTTSPYNEQFF. The complete variable domain, with remaining parts taken from reference TRBV5-4 and TRBJ2-1, reads ETGVTQSPTHLIKTRGQQVTLRCSSQSGHNTVSWYQQALGQGPQFIFQYYREEENGRGNFPPRFSGLQFPNYSSELNVNALELDDSALYLCASSQTTSPYNEQFFGPGTRLTVL.

The J gene is TRBJ1-1, the V gene TRBV6-5; unclear D gene. The length of the CDR3 is 14 residues. The ends were cut back, 6 bases at V and 5 bases at J, with 16 bases in the middle. Germline V gene lookup returns CDR1 MNHEY and CDR2 SVGAGI. In DNA form, the CDR3 reads TGTGCCAGCAGCCCCGGGTTAGGGAGGACTGAAGCTTTCTTT. The encoded protein is CASSPGLGRTEAFF.

This clone has just a few counts. The CDR3 region has the DNA TGTGCCAGCAATTCGGGAGCCACAGATACGCAGTATTTT. Its translation is CASNSGATDTQYF. V and J are TRBV13 and TRBJ2-3, with a tentative D call TRBD2 (6 bases). Trimming took 7 bases from V and 2 from J, leaving 10 bases between them. This CDR3 contains 13 residues. CDR1 is PRHDT and CDR2 is FYEKMQ in the germline V gene (reference sequence). Filled out from reference TRBV13 and TRBJ2-3, the complete variable domain reads AAGVIQSPRHLIKEKRETATLKCYPIPRHDTVYWYQQGPGQDPQFLISFYEKMQSDKGSIPDRFSAQQFSDYHSELNMSSLELGDSALYFCASNSGATDTQYFGPGTRLTVL.

This rearrangement joins TRBV15 to TRBJ2-5; tentative D call: TRBD2 (6 bases). The CDR3 is 12 amino acids. Looked up from germline, CDR1 is LNHNV and CDR2 is YYDKDF (reference sequence). Trimming stripped 0 bases from V and 9 bases from J, with 8 bases between. The CDR3 here is CATSRDGDSQYF. The CDR3 DNA reads TGTGCCACCAGCAGAGATGGGGACTCCCAGTACTTC.

The chain combines TRBV7-9 with TRBJ2-2, with D uncertain. V was clipped by 5 bases and J by 9 bases, with 7 bases between them. The CDR3 is 11 residues long. CDR1 and CDR2 (germline): SEHNR, FQNEAQ (reference sequence). The CDR3 bases are TGTGCCAGCAGCCCCTCCCGGGAGCTGTTTTTT. Amino acids: CASSPSRELFF.

This clone has a handful of counts. The chain has TRBV7-2 and TRBJ1-2; no firm D call. Germline V CDR1 and CDR2: SGHTA, FQGNSA. This CDR3 contains 15 residues. With 1 base removed from V and 6 bases from J, the gap between germline ends came to 15 bases. Here the CDR3 DNA reads TGTGCCAGCAGCTTAGGATGGGAGGCCATGGATGGCTACACCTTC. Protein sequence: CASSLGWEAMDGYTF. The whole variable domain, filled in from reference TRBV7-2 and TRBJ1-2, reads GAGVSQSPSNKVTEKGKDVELRCDPISGHTALYWYRQSLGQGLEFLIYFQGNSAPDKSGLPSDRFSAERTGGSVSTLTIQRTQQEDSAVYLCASSLGWEAMDGYTFGSGTRLTVV.

The gene calls are TRBV5-4 and TRBJ2-5, with 9 bases lining up with TRBD2. The V gene's germline CDR1 is SGHNT and CDR2 YYREEE (reference sequence). This CDR3 contains 16 residues. The junction had 13 bases not matched to a gene; V was cut back by 5 bases and J by 5 bases. DNA for the CDR3: TGTGCCAGCAGACCCGGTATAGCGGGGGCTCGGGAGACCCAGTACTTC. Translation gives CASRPGIAGARETQYF.

The chain is built from TRBV7-2 and TRBJ2-5; 10 positions agree with TRBD2. Germline V lookup: CDR1 SGHTA, CDR2 FQGNSA. The V gene end was trimmed by 5 bases and the J gene end by 5 bases; junction bases not matched to a gene: 11. CDR3 length: 16 amino acids. DNA for the CDR3: TGTGCCAGCAGCAAAAATAGCGGGGGGTTAGGGGAGACCCAGTACTTC. Translation: CASSKNSGGLGETQYF.